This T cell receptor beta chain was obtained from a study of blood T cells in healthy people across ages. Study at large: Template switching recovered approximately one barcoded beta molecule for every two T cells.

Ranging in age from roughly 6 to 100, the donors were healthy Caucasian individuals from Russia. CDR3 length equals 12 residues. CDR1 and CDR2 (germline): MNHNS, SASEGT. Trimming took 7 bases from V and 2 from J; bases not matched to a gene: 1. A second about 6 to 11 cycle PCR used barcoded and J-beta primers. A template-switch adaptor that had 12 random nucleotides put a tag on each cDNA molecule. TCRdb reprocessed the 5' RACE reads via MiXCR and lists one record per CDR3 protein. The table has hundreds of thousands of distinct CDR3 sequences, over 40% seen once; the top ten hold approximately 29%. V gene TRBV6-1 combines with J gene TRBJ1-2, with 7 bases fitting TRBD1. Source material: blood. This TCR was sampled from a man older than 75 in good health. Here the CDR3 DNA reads TGTGCCAGCAACAGGGGAAACTATGGCTACACCTTC. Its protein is CASNRGNYGYTF.